The T cell receptor (beta chain) described here comes from a study of T cell responses to AZD1222 COVID-19 vaccine. Study conclusions and caveats: Repertoires were sampled only after the peak T cell response. Spike-specific TCR breadth and depth went up after people got two AZD1222 doses.

Only in-frame clones appear in the TCRdb table, and some are missing; sequencing was by immunoSEQ multiplex PCR. Found here are fewer than 200,000 clones, over 75% of them singletons; the top ten hold around 4.5%. Per germline, CDR1 SGHKS and CDR2 YYEKEE (reference sequence). The CDR3 consists of 16 residues. The V end was cut by 9 bases, the J end by 3 bases, with 24 bases between. In the case of this clone: No antigen is known for it.

The sequence was collected from an adult who received the AZD1222 COVID-19 vaccine. The sample consisted of peripheral blood, taken 28 days after the second AZD1222 dose. The chain combines TRBV5-5 with TRBJ1-1; TRBD1 might be the D (5 bases). CDR3 loop: CATSRGKLRIDTEAFF. In DNA, the CDR3 is TGTGCCACCTCGCGGGGGAAATTGAGGATAGACACTGAAGCTTTCTTT.